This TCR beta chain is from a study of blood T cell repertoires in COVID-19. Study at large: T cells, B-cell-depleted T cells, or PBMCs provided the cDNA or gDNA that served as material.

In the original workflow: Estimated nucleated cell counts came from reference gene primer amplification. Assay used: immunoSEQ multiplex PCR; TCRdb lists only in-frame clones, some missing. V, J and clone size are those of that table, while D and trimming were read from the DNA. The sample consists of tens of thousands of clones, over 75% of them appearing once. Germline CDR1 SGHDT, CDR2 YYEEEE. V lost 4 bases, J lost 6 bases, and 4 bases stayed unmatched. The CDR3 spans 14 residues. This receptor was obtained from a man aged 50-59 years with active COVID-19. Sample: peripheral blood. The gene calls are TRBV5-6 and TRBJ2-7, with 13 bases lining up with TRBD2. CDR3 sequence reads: CASSRLAGGGEQYF. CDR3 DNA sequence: TGTGCCAGCAGCCGACTAGCGGGGGGCGGCGAGCAGTACTTC.